Presented here are 7 T cell receptor beta chains from one specimen sequenced in a study of T cell responses to AZD1222 COVID-19 vaccine. The assay was immunoSEQ multiplex PCR, and TCRdb's table has in-frame clones only and misses some. The sample consists of around 150,000 clones, less than 95% of them appearing once. The material sequenced was peripheral blood, taken on day 0 of AZD1222 vaccination. These receptors originate from an adult in good health.

This chain uses TRBV5-1 with TRBJ2-7; D not resolved. This CDR3 has 14 amino acids. Trimming took 0 bases from V and 4 from J, leaving 11 bases between them. The germline gives CDR1 SGHRS, CDR2 YFSETQ. The CDR3 sequence: CASSLAPSLYEQYF. DNA of the CDR3: TGCGCCAGCAGCTTGGCCCCGTCACTATACGAGCAGTACTTC.

J is TRBJ2-1 and V is TRBV5-8, with 9 bases identical to TRBD2. J was trimmed by 5 bases and V by 6 bases; bases with no gene match: 6. The CDR3 consists of 14 residues. CDR1 and CDR2 (germline): SGHTS, YDEGEE. CDR3 amino acids: CASKPGLANNEQFF. The DNA of the CDR3 is TGTGCCAGCAAACCGGGACTAGCTAACAATGAGCAGTTCTTC.

The chain is built from TRBV29-1 and TRBJ1-1; D gene unclear. Trimming left V 6 bases short and J 7 bases short, with 9 bases between. The CDR3 spans 10 residues. CDR1 is SQVTM and CDR2 is ANQGSEA in the germline V gene. Here the CDR3 reads CSVPEGEAFF. DNA for the CDR3: TGCAGCGTCCCTGAGGGTGAAGCTTTCTTT.

V is TRBV27 and J is TRBJ1-4; D gene uncertain. The germline V and J ends were trimmed by 4 bases and 5 bases, with 11 bases remaining between them. Germline assignment: CDR1 MNHEY and CDR2 SMNVEV (reference sequence). The CDR3 runs to 14 residues. CDR3 coding DNA: TGTGCCAGCAGTTCTCCAGGCCTCAATGAAAAACTGTTTTTT. Translation gives CASSSPGLNEKLFF.

The chain uses TRBV2 and TRBJ1-1; tentatively, D is TRBD1 (5 bases). Germline V gene data show CDR1 as SNHLY and CDR2 as FYNNEI. The CDR3 contains 12 residues. V lost 8 bases, J lost 2 bases, and 9 bases lay in between. In DNA, the CDR3 is TGTGCCAGCCACCGGGGCAACACTGAAGCTTTCTTT. It encodes CASHRGNTEAFF.

The chain is built from TRBV5-1 and TRBJ2-2; 12 bases line up with TRBD2. V gave up 5 bases and J gave up 3 bases; unmatched junction bases: 8. Looked up from germline, CDR1 is SGHRS and CDR2 is YFSETQ. This CDR3 is 17 amino acids long. As DNA, the CDR3 is TGCGCCAGCAGTAAGGGGACTAGCGGGCTAGACACCGGGGAGCTGTTTTTT. It encodes CASSKGTSGLDTGELFF.

The rearrangement uses TRBV19 and TRBJ2-2; 13 bases align to TRBD2. This CDR3 has 16 residues. The trim removed 9 bases at V and 5 bases at J, leaving 9 bases unmatched. CDR1 and CDR2 from the germline V gene are LNHDA and SQIVND (reference sequence). The CDR3 region has the DNA TGTGCCAGCACTAGCGGGAGGGTAGTTTGGACCGGGGAGCTGTTTTTT. Its protein product is CASTSGRVVWTGELFF.